The 32 T cell receptor beta chains given below trace back to one sample, sequenced in a study of immune evolution from preneoplasia to lung adenocarcinoma. Some clones are missing from TCRdb's copy, which holds only in-frame ones; the method was immunoSEQ multiplex PCR. The profile shows 15,000 to 20,000 clones, around nine tenths of them singletons. Sequenced input: FFPE invasive lung adenocarcinoma tissue. These receptors all come from a person aged 65 to 85 with invasive lung adenocarcinoma.

This clone has only a few counts. The rearrangement links TRBV10-2 to TRBJ1-5, with TRBD1 matching over 9 bases. The CDR3 runs 15 residues. V lost 7 bases, J lost 0 bases, and 4 bases stayed unmatched. CDR1 and CDR2 from the germline V gene are WSHSY and SAAADI. DNA for the CDR3: TGCGCCAGCACCCGGGACAGGGCTAGCAATCAGCCCCAGCATTTT. Its translation: CASTRDRASNQPQHF.

The chain joins TRBV18 to TRBJ2-3, with D perhaps matching TRBD2 (6 bases). V was shortened by 1 base and J by 4 bases, with 6 bases between the two germline ends. Germline loops: CDR1 KGHSH, CDR2 LQKENI. This CDR3 is built from 13 residues. CDR3 DNA sequence: TGTGCCAGCTCACCACTAGCGGCAGATACGCAGTATTTT. This sequence encodes CASSPLAADTQYF.

The chain's CDR3 is CASSEQGQHTSEQYF. CDR3 in DNA: TGTGCCAGCAGTGAACAGGGTCAGCACACTTCTGAGCAGTACTTC. The genes are TRBV6-1 and TRBJ2-7; D perhaps matches TRBD1 (5 bases). V lost 2 bases and J lost 7, with 18 bases in between. The CDR3 runs 15 residues. The germline V gene encodes CDR1 MNHNS and CDR2 SASEGT.

On this clone: This sample also contains other DNA sequences that code for the same CDR3. The V call is TRBV5-4, the J call TRBJ1-4; 7 bases are shared with TRBD1. This CDR3 comprises 14 residues. Germline V lookup: CDR1 SGHNT, CDR2 YYREEE (reference sequence). Trimming took 0 bases from V and 4 from J; bases not matched to a gene: 0. In nucleotides, the CDR3 is TGTGCCAGCAGCTTGGACAGGGGTAATGAAAAACTGTTTTTT. Residues: CASSLDRGNEKLFF.

This clone was picked up a small number of times. V gene TRBV27 combines with J gene TRBJ1-4; D remains unclear. Germline V gene lookup returns CDR1 MNHEY and CDR2 SMNVEV (reference sequence). The CDR3 runs to 14 residues. Trimming removed 3 bases from V and 10 bases from J, with 15 bases in between. The CDR3 spells CASSLLEDPRKLFF. CDR3 sequence (DNA): TGTGCCAGCAGTTTGTTAGAGGACCCTAGAAAACTGTTTTTT.

The chain employs TRBV27 and TRBJ2-7; D might be TRBD2 (5 bases). V was clipped by 3 bases and J by 4 bases, with 10 bases between them. The CDR3 has 13 amino acids. The V gene's germline CDR1 is MNHEY and CDR2 SMNVEV (reference sequence). DNA for the CDR3: TGTGCCAGCAGTTTCCGGGGTGGGTACGAGCAGTACTTC. Translating gives CASSFRGGYEQYF.

V is TRBV18 and J is TRBJ1-1, with a weak D call TRBD1 (5 bases). The V end lost 3 bases, the J end lost 0 bases, and 11 bases lay between the germline ends. CDR3 length: 15 residues. Germline-derived CDR1 and CDR2 are KGHSH and LQKENI. The CDR3 region is CASSPGRDLNTEAFF. DNA for the CDR3: TGTGCCAGCTCACCGGGGCGCGACCTGAACACTGAAGCTTTCTTT.

V is TRBV30 and J is TRBJ2-1, with 12 nucleotides matching TRBD2. Germline assignment: CDR1 GTSNPN and CDR2 SVGIG (reference sequence). This CDR3 has 14 amino acids. V shed 6 bases, J shed 8 bases, and the junction held 8 bases outside the gene matches. CDR3 sequence: CACNPSGRAHEQFF. The DNA of the CDR3 is TGTGCCTGTAACCCTAGCGGGAGGGCCCATGAGCAGTTCTTC.

The J gene is TRBJ1-2, the V gene TRBV11-2; TRBD1 matches at 8 bases. This CDR3 comprises 16 residues. Trimming took 2 bases from V and 0 from J; bases not matched to a gene: 5. Germline V gives CDR1 SGHAT, CDR2 FQNNGV. The CDR3 is CASSLNPGQANYGYTF. The CDR3 DNA is TGTGCCAGCAGCTTAAATCCGGGACAGGCTAACTATGGCTACACCTTC.

The genes are TRBV6-5 and TRBJ1-1; D remains ambiguous. Germline V gives CDR1 MNHEY, CDR2 SVGAGI. CDR3 length: 13 residues. Trimming left V 2 bases short and J 4 bases short, with 8 bases between. CDR3 nucleotide sequence: TGTGCCAGCAGTTACGGGTCAGGCACTGAAGCTTTCTTT. As protein: CASSYGSGTEAFF.

The chain carries TRBV19 and TRBJ1-1, with 7 bases lining up with TRBD1. J was trimmed by 4 bases and V by 3 bases; bases with no gene match: 8. Germline V lookup: CDR1 LNHDA, CDR2 SQIVND (reference sequence). The CDR3 consists of 15 residues. DNA of the CDR3: TGTGCCAGTAGTATCATCGTCACAGGGGCCACTGAAGCTTTCTTT. Encoded protein: CASSIIVTGATEAFF.

The chain combines TRBV5-1 with TRBJ1-3; the D is unclear. The germline V gene encodes CDR1 SGHRS and CDR2 YFSETQ. The CDR3 contains 16 residues. V was cut by 0 bases and J by 0 bases, with 10 bases left in between. The CDR3 DNA sequence: TGCGCCAGCAGCTTGGCGGACTTAACCTCTGGAAACACCATATATTTT. Its protein product is CASSLADLTSGNTIYF.

The rearrangement joins TRBV4-1 to TRBJ2-2, with 8 bases matching TRBD2. Germline lookup yields CDR1 MGHRA and CDR2 YSYEKL. There are 21 residues in the CDR3. V was clipped by 1 base and J by 4 bases; unmatched bases: 20. The CDR3 coding sequence is TGCGCCAGCAGCCAAGGGGGGAGTCTAGGCGGGGGGCGCCTAAGCACCGGGGAGCTGTTTTTT. This translates into CASSQGGSLGGGRLSTGELFF.

The CDR3 nucleotides read TGTGCCAGCAGTTACTCGATTGAAGGGACCGAAGCTTTCTTT. It codes for CASSYSIEGTEAFF. The V call is TRBV6-5, the J call TRBJ1-1; D might be TRBD1 (5 bases). Trimming took off 0 bases at V and 8 bases at J, with 13 bases between the two ends. The CDR3 runs to 14 residues. Germline V CDR1 and CDR2: MNHEY, SVGAGI.

This chain joins TRBV7-9 and TRBJ1-5; D unresolved. V was trimmed by 1 base and J by 3 bases, leaving 7 bases between them. CDR1 is SEHNR and CDR2 is FQNEAQ in the germline V gene (reference sequence). CDR3 length equals 14 residues. CDR3 DNA sequence: TGTGCCAGCAGCTTAGGGGATTTCAATCAGCCCCAGCATTTT. It translates to CASSLGDFNQPQHF.

The chain carries TRBV29-1 and TRBJ1-1; D is unresolved. Trimming left V 3 bases short and J 1 base short, with 9 bases between. Germline V gene lookup returns CDR1 SQVTM and CDR2 ANQGSEA. The CDR3 contains 13 residues. CDR3 protein: CSVDGLRNTEAFF. Here the CDR3 DNA reads TGCAGCGTTGACGGACTTAGGAACACTGAAGCTTTCTTT.

This chain connects TRBV25-1 to TRBJ1-2, with TRBD1 as a possible D gene (6 bases). Germline values: CDR1 MGHDK, CDR2 SYGVNS. CDR3 length: 12 residues. V was shortened by 5 bases and J by 5 bases, with 9 bases between the two germline ends. The CDR3 region is CASSNQGYGYTF. The DNA of the CDR3 is TGTGCCAGCAGTAATCAGGGGTATGGCTACACCTTC.

The chain combines TRBV29-1 with TRBJ2-5; D tentatively reads TRBD1 or TRBD2 (5 bases each). Germline V gene lookup returns CDR1 SQVTM and CDR2 ANQGSEA. The CDR3 length is 13 residues. Trimming removed 7 bases from V and 1 base from J, with 13 bases in between. CDR3 region: CSADGTRQETQYF. Here the CDR3 DNA reads TGCAGCGCGGATGGGACCCGCCAAGAGACCCAGTACTTC.

V and J are TRBV4-1 and TRBJ1-1; D gene unclear. Germline V CDR1 and CDR2: MGHRA, YSYEKL. With 2 bases removed from V and 4 bases from J, the gap between germline ends came to 8 bases. The CDR3 consists of 13 residues. CDR3 DNA sequence: TGCGCCAGCAGCCAACAGGTGGGCACTGAAGCTTTCTTT. Translation: CASSQQVGTEAFF.

As to this clone: The same CDR3 is also encoded by other DNA sequences in this sample. V and J are TRBV5-4 and TRBJ2-1; D call uncertain. Germline V gene sequence: CDR1 SGHNT, CDR2 YYREEE (reference sequence). The germline V and J ends were trimmed by 0 bases and 9 bases, with 7 bases remaining between them. The CDR3 has 12 amino acids. The CDR3 is CASSLGLGEQFF. For the CDR3, the DNA is TGTGCCAGCAGCTTGGGACTTGGTGAGCAGTTCTTC.

The rearrangement links TRBV19 to TRBJ2-5; D is ambiguous. Deletions cut 4 bases from V and 4 bases from J, with 7 bases between. CDR1 and CDR2 from the germline V gene are LNHDA and SQIVND (reference sequence). The CDR3 sequence is 12 residues long. CDR3 amino acids: CASSTRPETQYF. The CDR3 DNA is TGTGCCAGTAGTACCCGACCAGAGACCCAGTACTTC.

This sequence joins TRBV19 and TRBJ1-5; 7 positions match TRBD1. Germline CDR1 LNHDA, CDR2 SQIVND (reference sequence). The CDR3 loop spans 13 amino acids. V dropped 6 bases and J dropped 6; count of bases not matched to a gene: 5. CDR3 protein: CASSGTAFQPQHF. The CDR3 DNA reads as TGTGCCAGTAGCGGGACAGCTTTTCAGCCCCAGCATTTT.

The J gene is TRBJ2-7, the V gene TRBV6-5; D perhaps matches TRBD1 (5 bases). V was cut by 2 bases and J by 4 bases, with 9 bases left in between. The CDR3 spans 13 residues. Germline V gene data show CDR1 as MNHEY and CDR2 as SVGAGI. The CDR3 sequence is CASSYARQYEQYF. Here the CDR3 DNA reads TGTGCCAGCAGTTACGCCCGACAGTACGAGCAGTACTTC.

The rearrangement joins TRBV7-9 to TRBJ2-7, with TRBD1 identical over 7 bases. The CDR3 has 11 residues. J gave up 7 bases and V 4 bases, and 1 base lay outside the gene matches. In germline, CDR1 is SEHNR, CDR2 FQNEAQ (reference sequence). Written as DNA, the CDR3 is TGTGCCAGCAGCTCAGGGGGAGAGCAGTACTTC. Protein: CASSSGGEQYF.

The chain carries TRBV5-1 and TRBJ2-7; 9 bases align to TRBD1. V dropped 4 bases and J dropped 9; count of bases not matched to a gene: 14. Looked up from germline, CDR1 is SGHRS and CDR2 is YFSETQ. The CDR3 runs to 15 residues. CDR3 nucleotide sequence: TGCGCCAGCAGCGTGAATACGGGACAGGGTTTTGGGCAGTACTTC. This codes for CASSVNTGQGFGQYF.

This chain uses TRBV6-5 with TRBJ2-1; D tentatively reads TRBD1 or TRBD2 (5 bases each). V was clipped by 7 bases and J by 12 bases, with 22 bases between them. The V gene's germline CDR1 is MNHEY and CDR2 SVGAGI. There are 14 residues in the CDR3. The CDR3 sequence is CASTPAASSGGQFF. CDR3 DNA: TGTGCCAGCACCCCCGCGGCCAGCAGTGGGGGGCAGTTCTTC.

The chain links TRBV19 to TRBJ2-3, with unresolved D. The CDR3 sequence is 12 residues long. Trimming took off 2 bases at V and 10 bases at J, with 10 bases between the two ends. Germline values: CDR1 LNHDA, CDR2 SQIVND (reference sequence). In DNA, the CDR3 is TGTGCCAGTAGTATAAGAGGATCGGCGCAGTATTTT. Translation: CASSIRGSAQYF.

The CDR3 bases are TGTGCCAGCAGCTTACCGACCGGACGGTGGAACACTGAAGCTTTCTTT. Translating gives CASSLPTGRWNTEAFF. V gene TRBV11-2 combines with J gene TRBJ1-1; D gene ambiguous. Germline CDR1 is SGHAT and CDR2 is FQNNGV. CDR3 length: 16 amino acids. The V and J ends lost 2 bases and 1 base respectively, with 14 bases between them.

The chain couples TRBV9 to TRBJ2-3; 15 bases fit TRBD2. The V segment lost 3 bases and the J segment 2 bases; nucleotides outside the gene matches: 4. Germline-derived CDR1 and CDR2 are SGDLS and YYNGEE. The CDR3 length is 17 residues. Here the CDR3 reads CASSAGTSGRNTDTQYF. In DNA, the CDR3 is TGTGCCAGCAGCGCCGGGACTAGCGGGAGGAACACAGATACGCAGTATTTT.

This sequence joins TRBV5-4 and TRBJ2-5, with 7 bases aligning to TRBD2. Germline V gene lookup returns CDR1 SGHNT and CDR2 YYREEE (reference sequence). V gave up 1 base and J gave up 4 bases; unmatched junction bases: 1. CDR3 length: 13 residues. The CDR3 reads CASSLPGGETQYF. The CDR3 region has the DNA TGTGCCAGCAGCTTGCCGGGGGGAGAGACCCAGTACTTC. The full variable domain, its missing parts supplied by reference TRBV5-4 and TRBJ2-5, is ETGVTQSPTHLIKTRGQQVTLRCSSQSGHNTVSWYQQALGQGPQFIFQYYREEENGRGNFPPRFSGLQFPNYSSELNVNALELDDSALYLCASSLPGGETQYFGPGTRLLVL.

The CDR3 sequence is CASSTRGGETQYF. CDR3 DNA sequence: TGTGCCAGCAGCACACGGGGGGGAGAGACCCAGTACTTC. This chain connects TRBV7-2 to TRBJ2-5; 8 nucleotides agree with TRBD2. The germline gives CDR1 SGHTA, CDR2 FQGNSA. The CDR3 has 13 amino acids. J lost 4 bases, V lost 5 bases, and 3 bases had no gene match.

The chain recombines TRBV5-4 with TRBJ2-3; D gene unclear. Trimming cost V 0 bases and J 0 bases, with 5 bases left between them. CDR3 length: 14 amino acids. Germline CDR1 and CDR2: SGHNT and YYREEE (reference sequence). CDR3 coding DNA: TGTGCCAGCAGCTTGGTCTCTAGCACAGATACGCAGTATTTT. Its protein is CASSLVSSTDTQYF.